The 3 T cell receptor beta chains presented below share a single source sample, sequenced in a study of T cell responses to AZD1222 COVID-19 vaccine. Clones were read by immunoSEQ multiplex PCR, and TCRdb kept only the in-frame ones, dropping some. The sample lists around 100,000 clones, around 87% occurring once. The source material was peripheral blood, sampled on day 0 of MenACWY control vaccination. These receptors were taken from an adult in good health.

This CDR3 is CASSQVQGAIEAFF. The CDR3 region has the DNA TGTGCCAGCAGCCAAGTACAGGGGGCGATTGAAGCTTTCTTT. The chain combines TRBV4-2 with TRBJ1-1; 9 nucleotides align to TRBD1. Germline V lookup: CDR1 LGHNA, CDR2 YNFKEQ. The CDR3 has 14 residues. The V gene end was trimmed by 1 base and the J gene end by 7 bases; junction bases not matched to a gene: 4.

This sequence joins TRBV7-2 and TRBJ1-2, with unresolved D. V was cut by 1 base and J by 10 bases, with 7 bases left in between. Germline CDR1 reads SGHTA; CDR2 reads FQGNSA. This CDR3 is 11 amino acids long. As DNA, the CDR3 is TGTGCCAGCAGCTTAGGTCTCGACTACACCTTC. Protein sequence: CASSLGLDYTF.

The CDR3 region is CASSLSSGGAGGPHEQYF. The CDR3 DNA sequence: TGTGCCAGCAGTTTATCATCGGGCGGGGCGGGGGGGCCCCACGAGCAGTACTTC. This chain uses TRBV27 with TRBJ2-7, with 9 bases aligning to TRBD2. Germline-derived CDR1 and CDR2 are MNHEY and SMNVEV (reference sequence). CDR3 length: 18 residues. The V segment lost 0 bases and the J segment 5 bases; nucleotides outside the gene matches: 14.